This T cell receptor (beta chain) was recovered during a study of beta chain features in type 1 diabetes. Study findings and constraints: Still unanswered here is whether HLA type influences TCRB rearrangement.

This clone was seen only a few times. Its antigen remains unidentified. cDNA synthesis used the whole RNA isolate, giving expressed TCRB sequences. Generated by immunoSEQ multiplex PCR, the TCRdb table keeps only in-frame clones and is missing some. Of around 300,000 clones listed, 13% to 15% are singletons. Trimming stripped 6 bases from V and 6 bases from J, with 17 bases between. Germline V gene sequence: CDR1 ENHRY, CDR2 SYGVKD. CDR3 length equals 15 residues. This sequence originates from a man younger than 45 in good health. Input material: central memory CD4+ T cells from blood. The chain has TRBV10-3 and TRBJ2-2; a possible D gene is TRBD1 (6 bases). DNA of the CDR3: TGTGCCATCAGACCAGGGGAAGTATTTGCCGGGGAGCTGTTTTTT. This translates into CAIRPGEVFAGELFF.